Below, one TCR beta chain is given with its context. Antigen unknown. This CDR3 has 17 amino acids. V shed 3 bases and J 8 bases; nucleotides not matched to a gene: 15. Germline V gene sequence: CDR1 SEHNR, CDR2 FQNEAQ (reference sequence). This entry is derived from a study of CD8 T cells in Susac syndrome. Notes on the study in general: The study conceded that relatively few individuals underwent its TCR sequencing and HLA analysis.

A quantity of roughly 0.5 to 1 ug RNA underwent reverse transcription using random hexamers. Amplification of TCR beta CDR3 used immunoSEQ multiplex PCR across 54 Vbeta and 13 Jbeta. Via MiXCR, TCRdb re-called the immunoSEQ multiplex PCR reads, giving one row per CDR3 protein. The profile covers some 200,000 distinct CDR3 sequences, with more than 85% appearing a single time and 0.1% to 0.15% taken by the ten largest. Sequencing targeted TCR beta in T cells from blood (CD8+ and CD4+). Specimen: CD8+ T cells from PBMCs. The receptor comes from a human donor with multiple sclerosis. The rearrangement uses TRBV7-9 and TRBJ2-1, with 8 positions matching TRBD2. DNA for the CDR3: TGTGCCAGCAGCTTCTACGCCGCGACTAGCGTGTGGTATGAGCAGTTCTTC. The encoded protein is CASSFYAATSVWYEQFF.